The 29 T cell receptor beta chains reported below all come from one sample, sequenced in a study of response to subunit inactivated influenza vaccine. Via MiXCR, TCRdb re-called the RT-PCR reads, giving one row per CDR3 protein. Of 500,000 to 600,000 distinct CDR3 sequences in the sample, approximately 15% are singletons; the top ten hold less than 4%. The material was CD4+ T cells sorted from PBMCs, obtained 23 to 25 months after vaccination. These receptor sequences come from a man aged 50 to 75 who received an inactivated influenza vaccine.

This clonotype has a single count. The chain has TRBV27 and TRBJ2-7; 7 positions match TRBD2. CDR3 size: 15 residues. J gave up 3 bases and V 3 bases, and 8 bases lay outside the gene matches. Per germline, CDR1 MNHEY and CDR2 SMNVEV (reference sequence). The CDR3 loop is CASSFLASGYYEQYF. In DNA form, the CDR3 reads TGTGCCAGCAGTTTTTTGGCTAGCGGTTACTACGAGCAGTACTTC.

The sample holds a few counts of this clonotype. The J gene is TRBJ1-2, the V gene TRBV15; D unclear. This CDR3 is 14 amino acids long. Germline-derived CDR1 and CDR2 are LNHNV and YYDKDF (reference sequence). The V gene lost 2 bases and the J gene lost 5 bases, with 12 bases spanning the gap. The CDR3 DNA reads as TGTGCCACCAGCAGATCTTCAGGACTTTATGGCTACACCTTC. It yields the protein CATSRSSGLYGYTF.

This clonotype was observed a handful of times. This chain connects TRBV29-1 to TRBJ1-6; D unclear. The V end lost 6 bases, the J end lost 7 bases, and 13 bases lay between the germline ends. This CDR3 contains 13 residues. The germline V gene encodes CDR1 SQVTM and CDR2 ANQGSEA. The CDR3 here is CSVTYGWNSPLHF. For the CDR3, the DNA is TGCAGCGTCACCTATGGCTGGAATTCACCCCTCCACTTT.

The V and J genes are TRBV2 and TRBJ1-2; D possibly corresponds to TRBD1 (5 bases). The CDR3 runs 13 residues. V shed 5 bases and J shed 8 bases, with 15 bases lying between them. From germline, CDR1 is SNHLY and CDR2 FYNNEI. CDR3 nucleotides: TGTGCCAGCAGTCACGAAGGGGCGATCGGCTACACCTTC. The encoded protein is CASSHEGAIGYTF.

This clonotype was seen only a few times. In nucleotides, the CDR3 is TGCAGTGCTAGATGGGGGGGACTAGCCAAAAACATTCAGTACTTC. Protein: CSARWGGLAKNIQYF. V gene TRBV20-1 combines with J gene TRBJ2-4; 7 bases line up with TRBD2. J lost 0 bases, V lost 2 bases, and 4 bases had no gene match. Germline V gene lookup returns CDR1 DFQATT and CDR2 SNEGSKA (reference sequence). The CDR3 spans 15 residues.

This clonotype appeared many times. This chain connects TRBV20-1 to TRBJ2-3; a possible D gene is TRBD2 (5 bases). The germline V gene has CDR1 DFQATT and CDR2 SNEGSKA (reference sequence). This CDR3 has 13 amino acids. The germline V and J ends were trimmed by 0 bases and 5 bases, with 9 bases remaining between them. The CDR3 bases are TGCAGTGCTAGAGATCTAGCAAGAGATACGCAGTATTTT. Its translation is CSARDLARDTQYF.

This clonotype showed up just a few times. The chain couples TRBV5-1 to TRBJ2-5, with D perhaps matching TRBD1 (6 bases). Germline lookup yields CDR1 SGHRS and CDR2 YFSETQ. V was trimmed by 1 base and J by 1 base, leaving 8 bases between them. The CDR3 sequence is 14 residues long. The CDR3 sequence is CASSLTGPQETQYF. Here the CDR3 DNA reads TGCGCCAGCAGCTTGACAGGGCCCCAAGAGACCCAGTACTTC.

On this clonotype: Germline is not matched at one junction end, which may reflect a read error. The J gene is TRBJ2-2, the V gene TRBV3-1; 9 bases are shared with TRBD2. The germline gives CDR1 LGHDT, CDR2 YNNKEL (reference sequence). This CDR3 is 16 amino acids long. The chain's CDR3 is CASRQAGGRNTGELFF. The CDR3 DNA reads TGTGCCAGCAGGCAAGCGGGAGGCCGGAACACCGGGGAGCTGTTTTTT.

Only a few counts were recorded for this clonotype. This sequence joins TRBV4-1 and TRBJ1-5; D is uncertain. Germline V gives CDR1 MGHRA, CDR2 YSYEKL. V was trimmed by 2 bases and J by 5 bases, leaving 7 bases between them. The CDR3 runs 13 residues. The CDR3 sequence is CASSQPGYQPQHF. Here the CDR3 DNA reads TGCGCCAGCAGCCAACCGGGTTATCAGCCCCAGCATTTT.

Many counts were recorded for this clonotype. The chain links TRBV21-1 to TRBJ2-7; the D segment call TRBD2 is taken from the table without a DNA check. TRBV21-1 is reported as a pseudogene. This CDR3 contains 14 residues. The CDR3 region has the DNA TGTGCCAGCAGCAAAAGCGGGAGGGCCGGCGAGCAGTACTTC. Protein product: CASSKSGRAGEQYF.

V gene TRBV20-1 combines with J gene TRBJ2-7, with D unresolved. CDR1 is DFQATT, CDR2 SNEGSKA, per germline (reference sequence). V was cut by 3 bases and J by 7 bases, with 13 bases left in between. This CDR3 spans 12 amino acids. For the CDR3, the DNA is TGCAGTGCTAGTGCCTCAAGTGTGGAGCAGTACTTC. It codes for CSASASSVEQYF.

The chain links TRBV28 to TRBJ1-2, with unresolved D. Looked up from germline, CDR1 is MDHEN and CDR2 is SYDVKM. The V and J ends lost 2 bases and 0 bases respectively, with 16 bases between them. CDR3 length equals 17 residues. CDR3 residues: CASSLPLAATTNYGYTF. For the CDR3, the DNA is TGTGCCAGCAGTTTACCACTAGCAGCAACCACTAACTATGGCTACACCTTC.

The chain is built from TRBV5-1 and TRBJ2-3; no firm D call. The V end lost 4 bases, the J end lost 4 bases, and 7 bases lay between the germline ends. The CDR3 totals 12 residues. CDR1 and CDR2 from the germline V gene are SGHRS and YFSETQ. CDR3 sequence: CASSKTPDTQYF. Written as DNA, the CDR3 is TGCGCCAGCAGCAAAACTCCAGATACGCAGTATTTT.

The CDR3 spells CASSQDGGGRSHPTYFF. CDR3 sequence (DNA): TGTGCCAGCAGCCAAGATGGCGGCGGGAGGTCCCACCCAACTTATTTCTTC. The J gene is TRBJ2-1, the V gene TRBV4-2; 8 bases are shared with TRBD2. With 0 bases clipped from V and 16 bases from J, the junction kept 20 bases outside the gene matches. Germline loops: CDR1 LGHNA, CDR2 YNFKEQ. The CDR3 totals 17 residues.

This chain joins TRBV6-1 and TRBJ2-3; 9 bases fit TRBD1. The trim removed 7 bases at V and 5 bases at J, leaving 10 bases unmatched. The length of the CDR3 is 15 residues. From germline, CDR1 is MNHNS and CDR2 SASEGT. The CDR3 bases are TGTGCCAGCAACCTACAGGGGGCGGGGGTAGATACGCAGTATTTT. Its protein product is CASNLQGAGVDTQYF.

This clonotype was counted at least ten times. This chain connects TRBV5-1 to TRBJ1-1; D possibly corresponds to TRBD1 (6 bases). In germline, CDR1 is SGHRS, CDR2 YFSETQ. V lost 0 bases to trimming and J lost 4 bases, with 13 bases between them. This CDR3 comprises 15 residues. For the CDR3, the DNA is TGCGCCAGCAGCTTGGAAACAGGGTTGGGCACTGAAGCTTTCTTT. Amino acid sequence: CASSLETGLGTEAFF.

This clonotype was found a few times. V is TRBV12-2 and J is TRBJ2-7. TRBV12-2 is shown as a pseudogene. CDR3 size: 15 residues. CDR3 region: CASRLVVGASYEQYF. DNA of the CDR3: TGTGCAAGTCGCTTAGTTGTGGGAGCCTCCTACGAGCAGTACTTC.

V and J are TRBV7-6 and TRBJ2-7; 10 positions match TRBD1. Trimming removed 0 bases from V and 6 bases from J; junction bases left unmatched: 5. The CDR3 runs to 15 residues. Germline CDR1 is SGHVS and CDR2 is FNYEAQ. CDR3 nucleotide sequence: TGTGCCAGCAGCTTAGCCTCGGGACAGGGGTTCGAGCAGTACTTC. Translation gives CASSLASGQGFEQYF.

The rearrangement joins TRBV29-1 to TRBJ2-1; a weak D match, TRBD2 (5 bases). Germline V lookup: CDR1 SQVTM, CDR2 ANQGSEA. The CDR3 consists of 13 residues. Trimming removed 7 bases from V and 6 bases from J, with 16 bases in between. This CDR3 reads CSASWGGSNEQFF. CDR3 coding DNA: TGCAGCGCCTCCTGGGGTGGGAGCAATGAGCAGTTCTTC.

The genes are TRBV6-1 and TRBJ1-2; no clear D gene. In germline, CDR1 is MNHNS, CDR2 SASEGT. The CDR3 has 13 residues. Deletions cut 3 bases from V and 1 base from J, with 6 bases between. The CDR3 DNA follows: TGTGCCAGCAGTGACGACGGTAACTATGGCTACACCTTC. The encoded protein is CASSDDGNYGYTF.

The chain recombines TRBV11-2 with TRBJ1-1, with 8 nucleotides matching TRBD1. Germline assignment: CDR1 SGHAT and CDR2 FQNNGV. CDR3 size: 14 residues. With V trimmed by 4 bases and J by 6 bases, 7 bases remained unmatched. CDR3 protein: CASSSGTGASEAFF. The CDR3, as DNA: TGTGCCAGCAGCTCCGGGACAGGAGCCTCTGAAGCTTTCTTT. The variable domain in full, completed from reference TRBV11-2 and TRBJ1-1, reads EAGVAQSPRYKIIEKRQSVAFWCNPISGHATLYWYQQILGQGPKLLIQFQNNGVVDDSQLPKDRFSAERLKGVDSTLKIQPAKLEDSAVYLCASSSGTGASEAFFGQGTRLTVV.

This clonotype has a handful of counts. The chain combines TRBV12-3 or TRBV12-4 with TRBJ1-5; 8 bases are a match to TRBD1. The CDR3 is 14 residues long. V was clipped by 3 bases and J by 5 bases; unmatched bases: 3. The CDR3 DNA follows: TGTGCCAGCAGTTTCTCAGGGGGCGATCAGCCCCAGCATTTT. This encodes CASSFSGGDQPQHF.

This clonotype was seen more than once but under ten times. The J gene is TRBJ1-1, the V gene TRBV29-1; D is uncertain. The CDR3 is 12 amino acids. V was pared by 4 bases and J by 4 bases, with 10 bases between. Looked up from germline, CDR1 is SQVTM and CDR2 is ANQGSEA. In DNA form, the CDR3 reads TGCAGCGTTGGGGTTTCGGGCACTGAAGCTTTCTTT. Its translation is CSVGVSGTEAFF.

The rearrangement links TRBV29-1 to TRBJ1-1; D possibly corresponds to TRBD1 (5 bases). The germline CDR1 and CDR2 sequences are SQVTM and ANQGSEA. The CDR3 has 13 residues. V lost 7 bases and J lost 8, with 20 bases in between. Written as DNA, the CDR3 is TGCAGCGCAGGAGAGGGTCAGGGTTCCGAAGCTTTCTTT. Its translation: CSAGEGQGSEAFF.

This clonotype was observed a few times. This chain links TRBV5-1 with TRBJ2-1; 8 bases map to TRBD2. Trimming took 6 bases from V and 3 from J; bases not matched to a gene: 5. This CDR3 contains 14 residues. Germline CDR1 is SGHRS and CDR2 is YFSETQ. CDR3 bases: TGCGCCAGCAATGAGCGGGAGCGCTACAATGAGCAGTTCTTC. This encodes CASNERERYNEQFF.

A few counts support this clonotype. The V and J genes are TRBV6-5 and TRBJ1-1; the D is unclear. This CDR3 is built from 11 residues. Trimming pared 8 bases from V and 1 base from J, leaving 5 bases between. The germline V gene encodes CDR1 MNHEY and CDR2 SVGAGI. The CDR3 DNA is TGTGCCAGCCAGGCGAACACTGAAGCTTTCTTT. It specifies CASQANTEAFF.

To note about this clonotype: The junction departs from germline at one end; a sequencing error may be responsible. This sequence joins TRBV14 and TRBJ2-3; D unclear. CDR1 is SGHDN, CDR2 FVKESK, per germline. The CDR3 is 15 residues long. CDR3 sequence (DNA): TGTGCCAGCAGCCAAGACTACGTCCGCACAGAGACGCAGTATTTT. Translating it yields CASSQDYVRTETQYF.

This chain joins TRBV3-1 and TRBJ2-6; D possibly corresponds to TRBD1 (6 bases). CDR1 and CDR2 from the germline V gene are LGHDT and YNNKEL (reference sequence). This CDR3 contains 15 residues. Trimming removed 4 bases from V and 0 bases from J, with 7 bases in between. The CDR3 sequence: CASSRDISGANVLTF. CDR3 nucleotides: TGTGCCAGCAGCCGGGACATCTCTGGGGCCAACGTCCTGACTTTC.

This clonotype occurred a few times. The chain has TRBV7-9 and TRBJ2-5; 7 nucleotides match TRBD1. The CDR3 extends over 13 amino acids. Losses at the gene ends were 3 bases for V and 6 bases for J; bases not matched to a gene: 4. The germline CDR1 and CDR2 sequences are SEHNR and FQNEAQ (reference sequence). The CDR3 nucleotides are TGTGCCAGCAGCTTGGGGGACAGCCAGACCCAGTACTTC. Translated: CASSLGDSQTQYF.